One sample yielded the 8 T cell receptor beta chains listed below, sequenced in a study of regulatory T cells in long-lasting Graves disease. Assembly of TCR beta libraries relied on iRepertoire HTBI primers together with Arm-PCR of CDR3 regions. Each CDR3 protein is one row after TCRdb ran MiXCR on the multiplex PCR reads. Of roughly 450,000 distinct CDR3 sequences detected, about a fifth appear once; the ten largest clones hold less than 9%. Described time point: persistent/refractory GD, antithyroid drugs over 5 years with positive TRAb. Following extraction of RNA from PBMCs, that RNA was used to make the TCR library. This specimen was peripheral blood mononuclear cells (PBMCs), taken when the disease was refractory, from a patient treated with antithyroid drugs. These receptors all come from a female donor with Graves disease.

In this sample, this clonotype turned up a few times. The chain combines TRBV5-4 with TRBJ1-6; D is unresolved. Per germline, CDR1 SGHNT and CDR2 YYREEE (reference sequence). The ends were cut back, 3 bases at V and 0 bases at J, with 10 bases in the middle. CDR3 length: 16 residues. In nucleotides, the CDR3 is TGTGCCAGCAGCTCGCAGCTGAGCTCCTATAATTCACCCCTCCACTTT. Protein product: CASSSQLSSYNSPLHF.

V and J are TRBV5-1 and TRBJ2-1, with 11 bases matching TRBD2. CDR3 size: 19 residues. Germline CDR1 and CDR2: SGHRS and YFSETQ. The junction had 14 bases not matched to a gene; V was cut back by 4 bases and J by 2 bases. The CDR3 reads CASSTNPSGRLRAYNEQFF. The CDR3 bases are TGCGCCAGCAGCACCAACCCTAGCGGGAGGCTCCGCGCCTACAATGAGCAGTTCTTC.

This clonotype was counted at least ten times. The V and J genes are TRBV7-2 and TRBJ1-1; D not certain. This CDR3 region has 13 residues. The V gene's germline CDR1 is SGHTA and CDR2 FQGNSA. V lost 6 bases to trimming and J lost 5 bases, with 13 bases between them. CDR3 sequence: CASSSTGRTEAFF. DNA for the CDR3: TGTGCCAGCAGTTCGACCGGGAGGACTGAAGCTTTCTTT.

This clonotype was found many times. The chain combines TRBV5-6 with TRBJ2-7; no clear D gene. V was pared by 2 bases and J by 0 bases, with 18 bases between. The CDR3 has 17 residues. Germline V gene data show CDR1 as SGHDT and CDR2 as YYEEEE. This CDR3 is CASSFGVYQLNSYEQYF. As DNA, the CDR3 is TGTGCCAGCAGCTTTGGGGTTTATCAGCTGAACTCCTACGAGCAGTACTTC.

This clonotype was counted many times. The CDR3, as DNA: TGTGCCAGCACCCTGGGTGGGGAGACCCAGTACTTC. Amino acids: CASTLGGETQYF. The chain has TRBV28 and TRBJ2-5; D is uncertain. V lost 7 bases, J lost 5 bases, and 11 bases lay in between. The CDR3 totals 12 residues. Germline assignment: CDR1 MDHEN and CDR2 SYDVKM.

This clonotype was observed many times. The rearrangement joins TRBV28 to TRBJ1-4, with D unclear. The CDR3 spans 11 residues. Germline CDR1 MDHEN, CDR2 SYDVKM. Trimming took off 10 bases at V and 8 bases at J, with 11 bases between the two ends. In DNA, the CDR3 is TGTGCCACCCGACTGGGGGAAAAACTGTTTTTT. Translated, it gives CATRLGEKLFF.

This clonotype was detected only a few times. The rearrangement uses TRBV10-1 and TRBJ1-1; unclear D gene. Trimming pared 3 bases from V and 4 bases from J, leaving 15 bases between. CDR1 is WNHNN, CDR2 SYGVQD, per germline (reference sequence). This CDR3 has 15 residues. CDR3 DNA: TGCGCCAGCAGTGAATTTAGAGATCCAGGCACTGAAGCTTTCTTT. Its translation is CASSEFRDPGTEAFF.

This clonotype has ten or more counts. The chain's CDR3 is CASSVSRSEAFF. CDR3 in DNA: TGTGCCAGCAGTGTGTCGAGGTCAGAAGCTTTCTTT. This rearrangement joins TRBV2 to TRBJ1-1; D gene uncertain. This CDR3 is built from 12 residues. Germline V gene sequence: CDR1 SNHLY, CDR2 FYNNEI. V dropped 4 bases and J dropped 8 bases, with 11 bases sitting between them. The whole variable domain, remainder taken from reference TRBV2 and TRBJ1-1, is EPEVTQTPSHQVTQMGQEVILRCVPISNHLYFYWYRQILGQKVEFLVSFYNNEISEKSEIFDDQFSVERPDGSNFTLKIRSTKLEDSAMYFCASSVSRSEAFFGQGTRLTVV.